This TCR beta chain derives from a study of post-analysis software for immune sequencing data. Broader study findings: Four to six TRBV segments appeared more often in patients than in controls, and TRBV5-6, TRBV5-1 and TRBV20-1 were among these. Normalized Chao1 diversity in multiple sclerosis patients fell significantly below that of controls.

Germline CDR1 SGHRS, CDR2 YFSETQ. CDR3 length equals 15 residues. The V end lost 5 bases, the J end lost 4 bases, and 16 bases lay between the germline ends. With respect to this clonotype: The antigen is not known.

Unique molecular identifiers were built into the TCR beta cDNA libraries. Between about 0.9 and 11 million T cells gave rise to roughly 0.5 million cDNA molecules. TCRdb ran MiXCR on the PCR reads and lists one entry per CDR3 protein. The sample lists 450,000 or so distinct CDR3 sequences, around 40% seen once, with about 12% in the top ten. This sequence originates from a girl aged 10 to 17 with multiple sclerosis. Sequencing was done on a sample of blood. The gene calls are TRBV5-1 and TRBJ1-5; D is possibly TRBD1 (6 bases). The CDR3 loop reads CASRMGATGNQPQHF. CDR3 bases: TGCGCCAGCAGGATGGGGGCCACAGGGAATCAGCCCCAGCATTTT.